This T cell receptor (beta chain) was captured in a study of CD8 T cells in ankylosing spondylitis. Study conclusions and caveats: Among TCR beta sequences, a motif of fewer than 10 highly homologous variants appeared characteristic of ankylosing spondylitis blood.

This clonotype has more than one count but fewer than ten. The antigen is not known. One entry per CDR3 protein, called by TCRdb with MiXCR from the 5' RACE reads. The sample has about 360,000 distinct CDR3 sequences; roughly 15% are singletons. CDR1 is SGHTA, CDR2 FQGNSA, per germline. This CDR3 is 14 amino acids long. V lost 3 bases to trimming and J lost 8 bases; unmatched junction nucleotides: 4. The sequence came from a male donor with ankylosing spondylitis or in good health (not recorded which). The genes are TRBV7-2 and TRBJ2-2, with TRBD1 matching 9 bases. What was sequenced was blood, either unsorted or a sorted T cell fraction (not recorded which). Here the CDR3 reads CASSLRTGEGELFF. CDR3 nucleotide sequence: TGTGCCAGCAGCTTGAGGACAGGGGAGGGGGAGCTGTTTTTT.